Listed below are T cell receptor beta chains from one sample, sequenced in a study of blood T cell repertoires in COVID-19. Generated by immunoSEQ multiplex PCR, the TCRdb table keeps only in-frame clones and is missing some. Among around 300,000 clones listed, approximately 92% were seen once. Sequenced input: PBMCs or T cells enriched from blood (not recorded which). These receptors originate from a woman under 40 who had recovered from COVID-19. The CDR3 runs from the conserved cysteine through the conserved F or W. A D gene is named only where the DNA matches it firmly. Some rows have no size entry. The others give once, few or many, or a class for an expanded clone.

V gene	clone size	J gene	D gene	CDR3 DNA	CDR3 protein
TRBV5-1	.	TRBJ2-7	TRBD1	TGCGCCAGCAGCCAGATTAACAGGGGTCCCACCTACGAGCAGTACTTC	CASSQINRGPTYEQYF
TRBV14	.	TRBJ2-1	TRBD2	TGTGCCAGCAGCCAAGATAAACTAGCGGGATTGGATGAGCAGTTCTTC	CASSQDKLAGLDEQFF
TRBV30	.	TRBJ2-7	.	TGTGCCTGGAGTGTACCGATAGAGACGGAGTACGAGCAGTACTTC	CAWSVPIETEYEQYF
TRBV9	.	TRBJ2-1	TRBD2	TGTGCCAGCAGCGCCCCCTCGGGGACTAGCGGGAGGACCCCCCTCTACAATGAGCAGTTCTTC	CASSAPSGTSGRTPLYNEQFF
TRBV30	.	TRBJ1-2	.	TGTGCCTGGAGTGCCCCGCAGGACTCCTATGGCTACACCTTC	CAWSAPQDSYGYTF
TRBV28	.	TRBJ2-3	TRBD2	TGTGCCAGCAGTTTTCCTAGCGGGACCGGCCCCACAGATACGCAGTATTTT	CASSFPSGTGPTDTQYF
TRBV19	once	TRBJ2-3	.	TGTGCCAGTAGTATAGCGGGGAGCACAGATACGCAGTATTTT	CASSIAGSTDTQYF
TRBV7-9	few	TRBJ2-7	TRBD1	TGTGCCAGCAGCTTAGTGGGGACAGGGCGTGAGGAAGAGCAGTACTTC	CASSLVGTGREEEQYF
TRBV20-1	.	TRBJ1-2	TRBD1	TGCAGTGCTAGTAGGGACAGGGAAACTGGCTACACCTTC	CSASRDRETGYTF
TRBV30	.	TRBJ1-5	.	TGTGCCTGGGCACAGACAGGAATACCTAGCAATCAGCCCCAGCATTTT	CAWAQTGIPSNQPQHF
TRBV5-4	.	TRBJ2-7	TRBD2	TGTGCCAGCAGCCCGGGACTAGCGGGAGATAAGTACTTC	CASSPGLAGDKYF
TRBV4-2	.	TRBJ2-5	.	TGTGCCAGCAGCCACCAAAGAGACCAAGAGACCCAGTACTTC	CASSHQRDQETQYF
TRBV29-1	.	TRBJ2-5	TRBD1	TGCAGCGTTGACCAGGGACAGGGATCCGGGGAGACCCAGTACTTC	CSVDQGQGSGETQYF
TRBV27	few	TRBJ1-2	TRBD1	TGTGCCAGCGCGCGGACAGGATGGGGCTATGGCTACACCTTC	CASARTGWGYGYTF
TRBV29-1	.	TRBJ2-2	TRBD1	TGCAGCGTTGTGGACAGGGGGCCTGGCGGGGAGCTGTTTTTT	CSVVDRGPGGELFF
TRBV19	.	TRBJ2-7	.	TGTGCCAGTAGTATTCAAATCGGCGGATACGAGCAGTACTTC	CASSIQIGGYEQYF
TRBV19	.	TRBJ2-3	TRBD2	TGTGCCAGTAGATTAGCGGGAGGAGGAGATACGCAGTATTTT	CASRLAGGGDTQYF
TRBV28	.	TRBJ1-5	TRBD1	TGTGCCAGCAATGACAGGGGCAGCAATCAGCCCCAGCATTTT	CASNDRGSNQPQHF
TRBV7-6	.	TRBJ2-5	TRBD2	TGTGCCAGCAGCTTAAGGCTAGCGGGGGGGGCAGAGACCCAGTACTTC	CASSLRLAGGAETQYF
TRBV7-9	.	TRBJ1-6	TRBD1	TGTGCCAGCAGCCAGGACAGGGGAGATGATTCACCCCTCCACTTT	CASSQDRGDDSPLHF
TRBV19	.	TRBJ2-7	TRBD1	TGTGCCACTACGAGGACAGGGGGCAACGAGCAGTACTTC	CATTRTGGNEQYF
TRBV3-1/TRBV3-2	.	TRBJ2-3	.	TGTGCCAGCGGGAGAGATACGCAGTATTTT	CASGRDTQYF
TRBV7-6	.	TRBJ2-5	TRBD2	TGTGCCAGCAGCCGACTAGCGGGAGGGCCCGGCGAGACCCAGTACTTC	CASSRLAGGPGETQYF
TRBV2	.	TRBJ1-1	TRBD1	TGTGCCAGCAGTGTTTCAGGGGGCAACACTGAAGCTTTCTTT	CASSVSGGNTEAFF
TRBV28	.	TRBJ2-7	.	TGTGCCAGCAGTGCCCCCTTAGTCAGCGGTCGATACGAGCAGTACTTC	CASSAPLVSGRYEQYF
TRBV10-3	.	TRBJ2-3	TRBD2	TGTGCCATCAGTAGTCCGGGACTAGCGGTAGTTCGCACAGATACGCAGTATTTT	CAISSPGLAVVRTDTQYF
TRBV14	.	TRBJ2-5	TRBD1	TGTGCCAGCAGCCACCGACAGGGGGTCCAAGAGACCCAGTACTTC	CASSHRQGVQETQYF